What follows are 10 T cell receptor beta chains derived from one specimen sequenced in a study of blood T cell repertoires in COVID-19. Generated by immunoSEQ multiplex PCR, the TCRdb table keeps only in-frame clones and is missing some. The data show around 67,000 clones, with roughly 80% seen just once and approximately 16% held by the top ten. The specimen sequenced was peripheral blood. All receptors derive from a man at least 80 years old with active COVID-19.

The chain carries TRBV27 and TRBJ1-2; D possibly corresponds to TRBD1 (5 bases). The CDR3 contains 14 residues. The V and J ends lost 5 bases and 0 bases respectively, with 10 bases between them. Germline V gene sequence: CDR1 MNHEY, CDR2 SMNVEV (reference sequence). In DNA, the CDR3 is TGTGCCAGCAGTATGGGGCGAGCTAACTATGGCTACACCTTC. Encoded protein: CASSMGRANYGYTF.

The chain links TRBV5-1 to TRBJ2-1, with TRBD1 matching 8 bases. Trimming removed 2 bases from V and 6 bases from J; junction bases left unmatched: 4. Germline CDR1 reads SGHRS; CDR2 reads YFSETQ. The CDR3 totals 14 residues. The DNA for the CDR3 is TGCGCCAGCAGCTTCGGACAGGGAACCAATGAGCAGTTCTTC. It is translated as CASSFGQGTNEQFF. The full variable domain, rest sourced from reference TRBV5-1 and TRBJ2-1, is KAGVTQTPRYLIKTRGQQVTLSCSPISGHRSVSWYQQTPGQGLQFLFEYFSETQRNKGNFPGRFSGRQFSNSRSEMNVSTLELGDSALYLCASSFGQGTNEQFFGPGTRLTVL.

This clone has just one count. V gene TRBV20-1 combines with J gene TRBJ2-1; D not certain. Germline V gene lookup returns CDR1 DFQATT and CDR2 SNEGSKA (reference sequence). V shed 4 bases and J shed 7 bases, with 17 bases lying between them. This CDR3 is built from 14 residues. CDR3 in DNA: TGCAGTGCTAATGAGGTAGCCCACGGGAATGAGCAGTTCTTC. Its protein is CSANEVAHGNEQFF.

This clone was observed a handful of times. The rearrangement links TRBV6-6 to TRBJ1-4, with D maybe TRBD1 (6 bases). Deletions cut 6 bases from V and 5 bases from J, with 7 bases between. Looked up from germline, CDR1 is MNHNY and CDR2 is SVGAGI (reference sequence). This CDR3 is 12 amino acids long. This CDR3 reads CASSQGNEKLFF. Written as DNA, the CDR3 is TGTGCCAGCAGCCAGGGGAATGAAAAACTGTTTTTT.

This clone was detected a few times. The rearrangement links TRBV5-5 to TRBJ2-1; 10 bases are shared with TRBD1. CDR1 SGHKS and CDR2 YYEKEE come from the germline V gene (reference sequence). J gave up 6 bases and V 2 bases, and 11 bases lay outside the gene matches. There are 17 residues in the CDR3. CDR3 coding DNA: TGTGCCAGCAGCTTACTTTCCGGACAGGGGGTGGGCAATGAGCAGTTCTTC. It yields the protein CASSLLSGQGVGNEQFF.

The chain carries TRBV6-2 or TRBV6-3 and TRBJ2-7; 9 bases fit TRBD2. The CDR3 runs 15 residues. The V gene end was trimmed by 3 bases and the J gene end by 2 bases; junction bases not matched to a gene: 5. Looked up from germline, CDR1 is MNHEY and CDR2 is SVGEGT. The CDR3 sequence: CASSYRRGGTYEQYF. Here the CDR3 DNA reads TGTGCCAGCAGTTATAGGCGGGGGGGAACCTACGAGCAGTACTTC.

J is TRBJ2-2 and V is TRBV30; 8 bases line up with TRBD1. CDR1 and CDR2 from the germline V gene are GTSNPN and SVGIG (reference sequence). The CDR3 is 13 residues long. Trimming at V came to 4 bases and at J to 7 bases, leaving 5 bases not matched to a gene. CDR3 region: CAWKRTGLGELFF. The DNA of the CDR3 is TGTGCCTGGAAGCGGACAGGGCTCGGGGAGCTGTTTTTT.

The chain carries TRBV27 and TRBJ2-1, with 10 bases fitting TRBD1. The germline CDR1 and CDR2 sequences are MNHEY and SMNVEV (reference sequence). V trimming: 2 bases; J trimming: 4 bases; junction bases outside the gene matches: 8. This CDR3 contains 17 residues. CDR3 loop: CASSLMGRQGAYNEQFF. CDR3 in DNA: TGTGCCAGCAGTTTAATGGGCCGACAGGGGGCTTACAATGAGCAGTTCTTC.

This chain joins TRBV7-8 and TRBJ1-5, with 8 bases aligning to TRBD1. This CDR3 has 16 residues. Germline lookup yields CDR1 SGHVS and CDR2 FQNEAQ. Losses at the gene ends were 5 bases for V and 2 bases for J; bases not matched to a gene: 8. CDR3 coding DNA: TGTGCCAGCAGCCCAGGACAGGGTACTCGCAATCAGCCCCAGCATTTT. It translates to CASSPGQGTRNQPQHF.

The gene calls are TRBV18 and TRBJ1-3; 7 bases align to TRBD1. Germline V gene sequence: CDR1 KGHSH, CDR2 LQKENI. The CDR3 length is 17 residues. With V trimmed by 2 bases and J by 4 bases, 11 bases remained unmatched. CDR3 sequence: CASSPKTGALGGNTIYF. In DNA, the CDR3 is TGTGCCAGCTCACCAAAAACAGGGGCTCTGGGCGGAAACACCATATATTTT.